The 32 T cell receptor beta chains in this list originate from one sample, sequenced in a study of shared clonotypes between healthy human individuals (dated by TCRdb to about 2020). The receptor library was made with the immunoSEQ multiplex PCR assay. The table comes from immuneACCESS by way of TCRdb, which keeps in-frame sequences with V and J called. Part of the clones is missing from these tables; in studies checked, under half for an unresolved V gene and the rest for unknown reasons. Here the sample has approximately 1.5 million clones; approximately 98% occur a single time. The leading ten clones occupy roughly 0.42% of the sample. The sequencing sample was made of naive CD4+ T cells sorted from blood. The cell subset or site label corresponds to: CD45RA+ positively selected. Receptors originate from a man aged 25 to 40 in good health.

The chain uses TRBV5-1 and TRBJ2-7, with TRBD2 as a possible D gene (7 bases). Trimming stripped 4 bases from V and 4 bases from J, with 18 bases between. The CDR3 length is 15 residues. The V gene's germline CDR1 is SGHRS and CDR2 YFSETQ. This CDR3 reads CASSPEGGRQYEQYF. CDR3 DNA: TGCGCCAGCAGCCCGGAGGGGGGGCGCCAGTACGAGCAGTACTTC.

A remark on this clone: Other DNA sequences in the sample encode the same CDR3. This rearrangement joins TRBV5-1 to TRBJ2-7, with TRBD1 identical over 9 bases. There are 15 residues in the CDR3. V dropped 3 bases and J dropped 3; count of bases not matched to a gene: 7. CDR1 SGHRS and CDR2 YFSETQ come from the germline V gene. The CDR3 DNA follows: TGCGCCAGCAGCTCAACTTGGGGACAGGGCTACGAGCAGTACTTC. Protein sequence: CASSSTWGQGYEQYF.

The chain links TRBV27 to TRBJ1-3; D gene unclear. The CDR3 loop spans 14 amino acids. Germline V lookup: CDR1 MNHEY, CDR2 SMNVEV (reference sequence). V was shortened by 5 bases and J by 0 bases, with 8 bases between the two germline ends. In DNA, the CDR3 is TGTGCCAGCAGTCCGTACGGCTCTGGAAACACCATATATTTT. This gives the protein CASSPYGSGNTIYF.

The chain links TRBV4-3 to TRBJ2-7; D unclear. Trimming pared 0 bases from V and 3 bases from J, leaving 15 bases between. The germline gives CDR1 LGHNA, CDR2 YSLEER. The CDR3 is 16 amino acids. CDR3 amino acids: CASSQESLASSYEQYF. CDR3 bases: TGCGCCAGCAGCCAAGAAAGCCTGGCCTCAAGCTACGAGCAGTACTTC.

The rearrangement links TRBV27 to TRBJ1-5; TRBD1 matches at 7 bases. This CDR3 contains 19 residues. Germline loops: CDR1 MNHEY, CDR2 SMNVEV (reference sequence). Trimming removed 2 bases from V and 6 bases from J; junction bases left unmatched: 19. The CDR3 DNA reads TGTGCCAGCAGTTTAAAAGGGCGATCCGACAGGGTCGTTGCTCAGCCCCAGCATTTT. As protein: CASSLKGRSDRVVAQPQHF.

This clone was observed once. The chain carries TRBV2 and TRBJ1-2, with 7 bases lining up with TRBD1. Trimming cost V 6 bases and J 3 bases; bases outside gene matches: 10. This CDR3 has 15 amino acids. The germline CDR1 and CDR2 sequences are SNHLY and FYNNEI. The CDR3 is CASSALRQGDYGYTF. For the CDR3, the DNA is TGTGCCAGCAGCGCTCTTCGGCAGGGGGACTATGGCTACACCTTC.

The chain combines TRBV4-1 with TRBJ2-5, with D possibly TRBD1 on 5 matching bases. The V gene's germline CDR1 is MGHRA and CDR2 YSYEKL. V was trimmed by 1 base and J by 5 bases, leaving 17 bases between them. This CDR3 is built from 16 residues. CDR3 in DNA: TGCGCCAGCAGCCAAGGGGGCACCTATGGGGTGGAGACCCAGTACTTC. Residues: CASSQGGTYGVETQYF.

The chain recombines TRBV5-4 with TRBJ1-3, with D possibly being TRBD1 (6 bases). Germline values: CDR1 SGHNT, CDR2 YYREEE (reference sequence). Deletions cut 4 bases from V and 4 bases from J, with 15 bases between. The CDR3 spans 15 residues. CDR3 DNA: TGTGCCAGCAGCATAGATGGAGGGACAGGAAACACCATATATTTT. This codes for CASSIDGGTGNTIYF.

The chain uses TRBV18 and TRBJ1-5, with TRBD1 as a possible D gene (6 bases). Trimming took off 6 bases at V and 5 bases at J, with 11 bases between the two ends. Germline V gene sequence: CDR1 KGHSH, CDR2 LQKENI. CDR3 length: 13 amino acids. CDR3 DNA: TGTGCCAGCTCCCCAGGGGTAGATCAGCCCCAGCATTTT. Amino acids: CASSPGVDQPQHF.

The genes are TRBV18 and TRBJ1-5; tentative D call: TRBD1 (5 bases). The V gene's germline CDR1 is KGHSH and CDR2 LQKENI. V shed 5 bases and J shed 5 bases, with 16 bases lying between them. The CDR3 totals 15 residues. This chain's CDR3 is CASSLLQEKYQPQHF. The CDR3, as DNA: TGTGCCAGCTCATTATTACAGGAAAAATATCAGCCCCAGCATTTT.

The J gene is TRBJ2-7, the V gene TRBV28; D perhaps matches TRBD1 (6 bases). V lost 10 bases to trimming and J lost 0 bases, with 10 bases between them. The CDR3 runs 12 residues. Germline assignment: CDR1 MDHEN and CDR2 SYDVKM. The CDR3 nucleotides read TGTGCCACCACAGGGTCCTCCTACGAGCAGTACTTC. Its translation: CATTGSSYEQYF.

As regards this clone: The same CDR3 arises from other DNA sequences in this sample as well. The chain has TRBV5-1 and TRBJ2-2; the D is unclear. CDR3 size: 13 residues. Trimming took 0 bases from V and 4 from J, leaving 4 bases between them. Germline V gives CDR1 SGHRS, CDR2 YFSETQ. The CDR3 region is CASSLVVTGELFF. In DNA, the CDR3 is TGCGCCAGCAGCTTGGTGGTCACCGGGGAGCTGTTTTTT.

The V and J genes are TRBV5-5 and TRBJ2-1; possibly TRBD2 for D (6 bases). Germline CDR1 SGHKS, CDR2 YYEKEE (reference sequence). This CDR3 has 15 residues. The V and J ends lost 2 bases and 4 bases respectively, with 13 bases between them. The CDR3 loop is CASSLSLAGYNEQFF. CDR3 DNA sequence: TGTGCCAGCAGCTTATCACTAGCAGGGTACAATGAGCAGTTCTTC.

V usage is TRBV19 and J usage is TRBJ1-5; D gene uncertain. In germline, CDR1 is LNHDA, CDR2 SQIVND (reference sequence). Trimming removed 4 bases from V and 0 bases from J, with 4 bases in between. The CDR3 extends over 13 amino acids. CDR3 DNA sequence: TGTGCCAGTAGTAGGGGTAGCAATCAGCCCCAGCATTTT. Translation gives CASSRGSNQPQHF.

The chain uses TRBV6-5 and TRBJ2-7, with D possibly matching TRBD2 (6 bases). In germline, CDR1 is MNHEY, CDR2 SVGAGI. The CDR3 is 16 residues long. The V and J ends lost 2 bases and 1 base respectively, with 15 bases between them. DNA for the CDR3: TGTGCCAGCAGTTACGGGCGGGGAGGACCTTCCTACGAGCAGTACTTC. Translating it yields CASSYGRGGPSYEQYF.

This clone has just one count. The chain has TRBV5-1 and TRBJ2-5, with D tentatively TRBD1 (6 bases). The ends were cut back, 1 base at V and 1 base at J, with 14 bases in the middle. This CDR3 has 16 residues. Germline values: CDR1 SGHRS, CDR2 YFSETQ. CDR3 region: CASSLWAGAAQETQYF. CDR3 bases: TGCGCCAGCAGCTTGTGGGCAGGGGCGGCCCAAGAGACCCAGTACTTC.

The J gene is TRBJ2-1, the V gene TRBV7-7, with D perhaps TRBD2 (6 bases). Germline V gene sequence: CDR1 SSHAT, CDR2 FNYEAQ (reference sequence). The CDR3 loop spans 13 amino acids. The V and J ends lost 4 bases and 7 bases respectively, with 11 bases between them. This CDR3 reads CASSSSRGNEQFF. CDR3 bases: TGTGCCAGCAGCTCCTCTCGGGGGAATGAGCAGTTCTTC.

The CDR3 sequence: CASSLGGSTGTDTQYF. The CDR3 coding sequence is TGCGCCAGCAGCTTGGGGGGGTCAACTGGCACAGATACGCAGTATTTT. J is TRBJ2-3 and V is TRBV5-1, with D perhaps matching TRBD1 or TRBD2 (5 bases each). Trimming left V 0 bases short and J 1 base short, with 12 bases between. This CDR3 spans 16 amino acids. Germline V CDR1 and CDR2: SGHRS, YFSETQ.

This clone has just one count. Here the CDR3 reads CASSWGASNQPQHF. CDR3 sequence (DNA): TGTGCCAGCAGCTGGGGGGCTAGCAATCAGCCCCAGCATTTT. The chain is built from TRBV6-1 and TRBJ1-5, with a weak D call TRBD1 (6 bases). This CDR3 spans 14 amino acids. Germline V lookup: CDR1 MNHNS, CDR2 SASEGT. Between the trimmed V and J ends, which lost 6 bases and 0 bases, there was a span of 9 bases.

J is TRBJ2-3 and V is TRBV5-1, with D perhaps TRBD2 (5 bases). The CDR3 runs 15 residues. V shed 4 bases and J shed 1 base, with 13 bases lying between them. Per the germline V gene, CDR1 is SGHRS and CDR2 is YFSETQ. The CDR3 region is CASSPSTRGTDTQYF. Written as DNA, the CDR3 is TGCGCCAGCAGCCCCTCTACGCGGGGCACAGATACGCAGTATTTT.

V is TRBV5-1 and J is TRBJ2-2; 9 bases are shared with TRBD2. CDR3 length: 17 amino acids. The V and J ends lost 0 bases and 6 bases, in that order; junction bases with no gene match: 9. Germline loops: CDR1 SGHRS, CDR2 YFSETQ. CDR3 nucleotide sequence: TGCGCCAGCAGCTTGGAGGTGGCGGGAGGGCCAGCCGGGGAGCTGTTTTTT. Its translation is CASSLEVAGGPAGELFF.

This clone was recorded once. The identical CDR3 is also encoded by other nucleotide sequences in the sample. The rearrangement joins TRBV7-2 to TRBJ2-7; a weak D match, TRBD1 (6 bases). CDR1 is SGHTA and CDR2 is FQGNSA in the germline V gene. V dropped 0 bases and J dropped 4 bases, with 10 bases sitting between them. The CDR3 has 14 amino acids. The CDR3 nucleotides read TGTGCCAGCAGCTTAGCGGGGCAGGGGTACGAGCAGTACTTC. Its protein is CASSLAGQGYEQYF. Variable domain in full (rest from reference TRBV7-2 and TRBJ2-7): GAGVSQSPSNKVTEKGKDVELRCDPISGHTALYWYRQSLGQGLEFLIYFQGNSAPDKSGLPSDRFSAERTGGSVSTLTIQRTQQEDSAVYLCASSLAGQGYEQYFGPGTRLTVT.

To note about this clone: This CDR3 is also generated by other DNA sequences in the sample. This sequence joins TRBV10-3 and TRBJ2-1; D remains unclear. CDR1 and CDR2 from the germline V gene are ENHRY and SYGVKD. The CDR3 has 11 amino acids. V was cut by 6 bases and J by 7 bases, with 7 bases left in between. The CDR3 nucleotides read TGTGCCATCAGCGCAGATAATGAGCAGTTCTTC. Translation: CAISADNEQFF.

The gene calls are TRBV10-3 and TRBJ2-1; 7 nucleotides agree with TRBD2. The germline V gene encodes CDR1 ENHRY and CDR2 SYGVKD. The CDR3 consists of 16 residues. Unmatched junction bases numbered 12, after V lost 10 bases and J lost 0 bases. The CDR3 DNA follows: TGTGCCAGTTTAGAGCGGGACCGCAGCTCCTACAATGAGCAGTTCTTC. Translating gives CASLERDRSSYNEQFF.

The chain has TRBV5-1 and TRBJ1-2; TRBD1 matches 9 bases. V was pared by 1 base and J by 1 base, with 11 bases of the junction left unmatched. This CDR3 contains 18 residues. Germline assignment: CDR1 SGHRS and CDR2 YFSETQ. CDR3 DNA: TGCGCCAGCAGCTTGTGGCTCGGTACAGGGGGCCATAACTATGGCTACACCTTC. Its translation: CASSLWLGTGGHNYGYTF.

The chain has TRBV4-3 and TRBJ2-5, with D unresolved. This CDR3 is 16 amino acids long. The germline CDR1 and CDR2 sequences are LGHNA and YSLEER. The V and J ends lost 0 bases and 5 bases respectively, with 16 bases between them. The CDR3: CASSQDRARTLETQYF. Written as DNA, the CDR3 is TGCGCCAGCAGCCAAGATCGGGCTAGGACCCTGGAGACCCAGTACTTC.

This sequence joins TRBV13 and TRBJ1-2, with D perhaps TRBD1 (5 bases). Germline V gives CDR1 PRHDT, CDR2 FYEKMQ (reference sequence). The CDR3 has 15 amino acids. V was pared by 2 bases and J by 4 bases, with 14 bases between. Written as DNA, the CDR3 is TGTGCCAGCAGCTTAAACCAGGGCGGTTCCTATGGCTACACCTTC. This translates into CASSLNQGGSYGYTF.

This chain uses TRBV6-1 with TRBJ2-5; 10 positions agree with TRBD1. The trim removed 10 bases at V and 1 base at J, leaving 6 bases unmatched. Germline V gene sequence: CDR1 MNHNS, CDR2 SASEGT. CDR3 size: 14 residues. CDR3 sequence reads: CATDRGPFQETQYF. CDR3 nucleotide sequence: TGTGCCACCGACAGGGGGCCTTTCCAAGAGACCCAGTACTTC.

DNA of the CDR3: TGCGCCAGCAGCTTGATGCTAGCGGGCAATGAGCAGTTCTTC. Its translation is CASSLMLAGNEQFF. The chain combines TRBV5-1 with TRBJ2-1, with 8 bases matching TRBD2. V trimming: 1 base; J trimming: 6 bases; junction bases outside the gene matches: 3. The length of the CDR3 is 14 residues. Germline-derived CDR1 and CDR2 are SGHRS and YFSETQ.

The genes are TRBV5-6 and TRBJ2-4, with 9 bases matching TRBD2. The germline V gene has CDR1 SGHDT and CDR2 YYEEEE. The CDR3 totals 15 residues. The V and J ends lost 1 base and 7 bases, in that order; junction bases with no gene match: 6. CDR3: CASSLYSGSANIQYF. The CDR3 nucleotides are TGTGCCAGCAGCTTGTATAGCGGGAGTGCGAACATTCAGTACTTC.

The count of this clone is one. The V gene is TRBV27, the J gene TRBJ2-1; the D is unclear. The CDR3 is made up of 15 amino acids. With 1 base removed from V and 0 bases from J, the gap between germline ends came to 7 bases. Germline-derived CDR1 and CDR2 are MNHEY and SMNVEV (reference sequence). CDR3 protein: CASSLYPRSYNEQFF. The CDR3 bases are TGTGCCAGCAGTTTATATCCGCGCTCCTACAATGAGCAGTTCTTC.

This chain connects TRBV6-5 to TRBJ2-7; 10 nucleotides line up with TRBD2. Unmatched junction bases numbered 8, after V lost 3 bases and J lost 6 bases. Germline lookup yields CDR1 MNHEY and CDR2 SVGAGI. This CDR3 comprises 15 residues. The CDR3 spells CASSYSPSGRGEQYF. CDR3 nucleotides: TGTGCCAGCAGTTATTCACCTAGCGGGAGAGGCGAGCAGTACTTC.